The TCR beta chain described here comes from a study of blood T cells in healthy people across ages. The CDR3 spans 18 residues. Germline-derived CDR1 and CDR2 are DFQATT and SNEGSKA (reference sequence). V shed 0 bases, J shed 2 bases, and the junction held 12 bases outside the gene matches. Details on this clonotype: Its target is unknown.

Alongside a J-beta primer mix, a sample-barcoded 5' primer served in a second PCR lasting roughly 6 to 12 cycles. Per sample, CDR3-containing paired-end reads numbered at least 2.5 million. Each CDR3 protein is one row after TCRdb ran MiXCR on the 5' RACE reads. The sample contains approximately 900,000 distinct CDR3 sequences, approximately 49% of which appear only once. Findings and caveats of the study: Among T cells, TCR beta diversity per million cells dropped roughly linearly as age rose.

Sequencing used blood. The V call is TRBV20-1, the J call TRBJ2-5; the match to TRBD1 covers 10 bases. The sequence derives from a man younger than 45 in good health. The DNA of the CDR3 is TGCAGTGCTAGAGATACCCACTTGGGACAGGGGTGGCAAGAGACCCAGTACTTC. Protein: CSARDTHLGQGWQETQYF.